The 25 T cell receptor beta chains below all came from one sample that was sequenced in a study of OX40 agonist ivuxolimab in advanced cancers. Only in-frame clones appear in the TCRdb table, and some are missing; sequencing was by immunoSEQ multiplex PCR. The data hold 45,000 to 70,000 clones, with about 89% observed a single time. The specimen comprised CD4+ or CD8+ T cells sorted from blood, sampled in a trial of the OX40 agonist ivuxolimab. The receptors were sampled from an adult with an advanced solid tumor such as melanoma, head and neck, liver or kidney cancer.

This chain links TRBV2 with TRBJ1-2; D might be TRBD1 (6 bases). Per the germline V gene, CDR1 is SNHLY and CDR2 is FYNNEI. This CDR3 spans 13 amino acids. V lost 6 bases and J 1 base, leaving 9 bases between the germline ends. The CDR3 sequence: CASREDSNYGYTF. CDR3 nucleotides: TGTGCCAGCAGGGAGGACAGTAACTATGGCTACACCTTC.

The chain links TRBV9 to TRBJ2-1; either TRBD1 or TRBD2 may fit D (6 bases each). Trimming removed 6 bases at V and 2 bases at J, with 15 bases between. CDR1 is SGDLS and CDR2 is YYNGEE in the germline V gene. This CDR3 has 15 amino acids. In DNA, the CDR3 is TGTGCCAGCACCCCTCTAGGGGGGACCTACAATGAGCAGTTCTTC. It translates to CASTPLGGTYNEQFF.

The V call is TRBV30, the J call TRBJ2-7, with a weak D call TRBD2 (7 bases). V lost 7 bases and J 5 bases, leaving 24 bases between the germline ends. There are 15 residues in the CDR3. Germline V gene data show CDR1 as GTSNPN and CDR2 as SVGIG (reference sequence). CDR3 loop: CASPDPLRGADEQYF. The CDR3 DNA reads as TGTGCCTCTCCTGATCCCCTCCGGGGGGCGGACGAGCAGTACTTC.

This chain connects TRBV2 to TRBJ2-3; D remains unclear. This CDR3 is 14 amino acids long. The germline V and J ends were trimmed by 4 bases and 2 bases, with 10 bases remaining between them. Germline V lookup: CDR1 SNHLY, CDR2 FYNNEI. CDR3 protein: CASSATVFTDTQYF. The CDR3 DNA reads TGTGCCAGCAGTGCCACTGTATTCACAGATACGCAGTATTTT.

The V gene is TRBV7-9, the J gene TRBJ1-1; tentative D call: TRBD1 (6 bases). CDR3 length: 14 amino acids. The V gene lost 1 base and the J gene lost 1 base, with 7 bases spanning the gap. Germline V lookup: CDR1 SEHNR, CDR2 FQNEAQ (reference sequence). The CDR3 bases are TGTGCCAGCAGCTTAGGGACAGCGAACACTGAAGCTTTCTTT. Its translation is CASSLGTANTEAFF.

The rearrangement links TRBV18 to TRBJ1-1; no clear D gene. Germline CDR1 and CDR2: KGHSH and LQKENI. The CDR3 is 16 amino acids. Trimming cost V 2 bases and J 1 base, with 14 bases left between them. The CDR3 spells CASSPLVGRQNTEAFF. CDR3 in DNA: TGTGCCAGCTCACCATTAGTCGGACGGCAGAACACTGAAGCTTTCTTT. Full variable domain (remainder filled in from reference TRBV18 and TRBJ1-1): NAGVMQNPRHLVRRRGQEARLRCSPMKGHSHVYWYRQLPEEGLKFMVYLQKENIIDESGMPKERFSAEFPKEGPSILRIQQVVRGDSAAYFCASSPLVGRQNTEAFFGQGTRLTVV.

This clone was recorded once. The rearrangement links TRBV10-3 to TRBJ2-7; D could derive from TRBD1 or TRBD2 (5 bases each). The V gene's germline CDR1 is ENHRY and CDR2 SYGVKD. This CDR3 spans 14 amino acids. Trimming shortened V by 4 bases and J by 1 base, and 11 bases separated the two germline ends. CDR3 amino acids: CAISVGTQSYEQYF. DNA for the CDR3: TGTGCCATCAGTGTAGGGACGCAATCCTACGAGCAGTACTTC.

This chain joins TRBV11-1 and TRBJ2-1; D may be TRBD2 (6 bases). Germline lookup yields CDR1 SGHAT and CDR2 FQDESV (reference sequence). The CDR3 length is 16 residues. V was pared by 5 bases and J by 5 bases, with 19 bases between. CDR3 amino acids: CASSPRGASEDNEQFF. For the CDR3, the DNA is TGTGCCAGCAGCCCCCGAGGGGCTAGCGAGGACAATGAGCAGTTCTTC.

This clone occurred a few times. The V call is TRBV7-9, the J call TRBJ2-1, with TRBD2 matching 13 bases. The CDR3 is 16 residues long. CDR1 SEHNR and CDR2 FQNEAQ come from the germline V gene (reference sequence). J gave up 8 bases and V 4 bases, and 8 bases lay outside the gene matches. This CDR3 is CASSSRTSGRGDEQFF. CDR3 DNA sequence: TGTGCCAGCAGCTCCCGGACTAGCGGGAGAGGGGATGAGCAGTTCTTC.

The chain is built from TRBV11-2 and TRBJ2-4; D unresolved. V was clipped by 2 bases and J by 6 bases, with 8 bases between them. The germline gives CDR1 SGHAT, CDR2 FQNNGV. This CDR3 is 13 amino acids long. This CDR3 reads CASSLNGLNIQYF. Here the CDR3 DNA reads TGTGCCAGCAGCTTAAACGGATTAAACATTCAGTACTTC. Filled out from reference TRBV11-2 and TRBJ2-4, the complete variable domain reads EAGVAQSPRYKIIEKRQSVAFWCNPISGHATLYWYQQILGQGPKLLIQFQNNGVVDDSQLPKDRFSAERLKGVDSTLKIQPAKLEDSAVYLCASSLNGLNIQYFGAGTRLSVL.

The chain has TRBV5-1 and TRBJ1-2; D not resolved. From germline, CDR1 is SGHRS and CDR2 YFSETQ. Trimming took 0 bases from V and 2 from J, leaving 11 bases between them. The CDR3 consists of 15 residues. CDR3 residues: CASSLEVTENYGYTF. CDR3 nucleotides: TGCGCCAGCAGCTTGGAAGTCACGGAGAACTATGGCTACACCTTC.

This chain uses TRBV2 with TRBJ2-3, with 7 nucleotides matching TRBD2. Germline values: CDR1 SNHLY, CDR2 FYNNEI. The CDR3 loop spans 15 amino acids. The trim removed 7 bases at V and 1 base at J, leaving 8 bases unmatched. The CDR3 loop reads CASMRASGGTDTQYF. DNA of the CDR3: TGTGCCAGCATGCGGGCTAGCGGTGGCACAGATACGCAGTATTTT. Full variable domain (outside the CDR3, taken from reference TRBV2 and TRBJ2-3): EPEVTQTPSHQVTQMGQEVILRCVPISNHLYFYWYRQILGQKVEFLVSFYNNEISEKSEIFDDQFSVERPDGSNFTLKIRSTKLEDSAMYFCASMRASGGTDTQYFGPGTRLTVL.

This clone was recorded only once. The chain uses TRBV28 and TRBJ1-5; D is unclear. The CDR3 has 12 residues. Germline lookup yields CDR1 MDHEN and CDR2 SYDVKM. Trimming cost V 6 bases and J 1 base, with 4 bases left between them. The CDR3 is CASSVSNQPQHF. The CDR3 DNA follows: TGTGCCAGCAGCGTGAGCAATCAGCCCCAGCATTTT.

The chain couples TRBV2 to TRBJ1-1, with a possible D match to TRBD1 (5 bases). There are 14 residues in the CDR3. Deletions cut 10 bases from V and 5 bases from J, with 20 bases between. CDR1 and CDR2 (germline): SNHLY, FYNNEI. CDR3: CATLGTFLGTEAFF. The DNA of the CDR3 is TGTGCCACCCTCGGGACTTTTTTGGGAACTGAAGCTTTCTTT.

The chain uses TRBV4-1 and TRBJ2-5; possible D gene TRBD2, 6 bases. With 0 bases removed from V and 7 bases from J, the gap between germline ends came to 12 bases. In germline, CDR1 is MGHRA, CDR2 YSYEKL. The CDR3 contains 14 residues. In DNA form, the CDR3 reads TGCGCCAGCAGCCAAGATGGGGCCGGGGGGACCCAGTACTTC. It translates to CASSQDGAGGTQYF.

This clone was found a few times. The chain uses TRBV7-9 and TRBJ2-1, with TRBD2 identical over 9 bases. Trimming at V came to 3 bases and at J to 3 bases, leaving 3 bases not matched to a gene. From germline, CDR1 is SEHNR and CDR2 FQNEAQ (reference sequence). CDR3 length: 15 amino acids. CDR3 amino acids: CASSLRLADYNEQFF. CDR3 nucleotides: TGTGCCAGCAGCTTGAGACTAGCGGACTACAATGAGCAGTTCTTC.

This clone was picked up a small number of times. The chain joins TRBV5-1 to TRBJ2-7, with TRBD1 matching over 8 bases. Trimming cost V 0 bases and J 0 bases; bases outside gene matches: 5. The CDR3 covers 16 residues. In germline, CDR1 is SGHRS, CDR2 YFSETQ. CDR3 nucleotides: TGCGCCAGCAGCTTGGCGACAGGGGCGAGCTCCTACGAGCAGTACTTC. It is translated as CASSLATGASSYEQYF. Full variable domain (missing parts from reference TRBV5-1 and TRBJ2-7): KAGVTQTPRYLIKTRGQQVTLSCSPISGHRSVSWYQQTPGQGLQFLFEYFSETQRNKGNFPGRFSGRQFSNSRSEMNVSTLELGDSALYLCASSLATGASSYEQYFGPGTRLTVT.

The CDR3 DNA follows: TGTGCCGGGCAAGGCCGCCGGGCCCTCTCGGTGGACACTGAAGCTTTCTTT. Residues: CAGQGRRALSVDTEAFF. The chain recombines TRBV30 with TRBJ1-1; no clear D. The germline V and J ends were trimmed by 8 bases and 3 bases, with 28 bases remaining between them. The germline V gene has CDR1 GTSNPN and CDR2 SVGIG (reference sequence). The CDR3 is made up of 17 amino acids.

This chain connects TRBV28 to TRBJ2-7; D not certain. The CDR3 runs 12 residues. V was cut by 9 bases and J by 6 bases, with 15 bases left in between. Germline CDR1 reads MDHEN; CDR2 reads SYDVKM. CDR3 DNA: TGTGCCAGTCAGCTCCGTCCCAGCGAGCAGTACTTC. Translation: CASQLRPSEQYF.

This chain joins TRBV5-1 and TRBJ2-1, with a possible D match to TRBD2 (6 bases). Germline CDR1 and CDR2: SGHRS and YFSETQ. This CDR3 is built from 15 residues. V lost 5 bases and J 4 bases, leaving 16 bases between the germline ends. The CDR3 DNA reads TGCGCCAGCAGTCTCGGGAGTCAATCGTACAATGAGCAGTTCTTC. This encodes CASSLGSQSYNEQFF.

The chain links TRBV5-1 to TRBJ1-6; D unresolved. Germline CDR1 is SGHRS and CDR2 is YFSETQ. The V end was cut by 0 bases, the J end by 7 bases, with 11 bases between. The CDR3 has 15 amino acids. The CDR3 here is CASSLAVQANSPLHF. DNA of the CDR3: TGCGCCAGCAGCTTGGCCGTCCAGGCCAATTCACCCCTCCACTTT.

This clone has more than one count but fewer than ten. The chain is built from TRBV10-3 and TRBJ1-2, with a tentative D call TRBD1 (5 bases). Germline V CDR1 and CDR2: ENHRY, SYGVKD. The V gene lost 4 bases and the J gene lost 0 bases, with 9 bases spanning the gap. The length of the CDR3 is 14 residues. The chain's CDR3 is CAISAGTSNYGYTF. The CDR3 DNA sequence: TGTGCCATCAGTGCTGGGACTTCTAACTATGGCTACACCTTC.

The chain employs TRBV7-9 and TRBJ1-2; no reliable D call. Trimming shortened V by 5 bases and J by 1 base, and 14 bases separated the two germline ends. This CDR3 has 15 residues. Per germline, CDR1 SEHNR and CDR2 FQNEAQ (reference sequence). As DNA, the CDR3 is TGTGCCAGCAGCCAGGTGCTCCGCCTTAACTATGGCTACACCTTC. Its translation is CASSQVLRLNYGYTF.

The V call is TRBV19, the J call TRBJ1-3; D ambiguous. Germline CDR1 LNHDA, CDR2 SQIVND (reference sequence). The CDR3 sequence is 11 residues long. The V gene lost 8 bases and the J gene lost 8 bases, with 10 bases spanning the gap. CDR3 sequence reads: CASSLLDTIYF. CDR3 sequence (DNA): TGTGCCAGTTCTCTCCTGGACACCATATATTTT.

This clone has more than one count but fewer than ten. The chain carries TRBV11-2 and TRBJ1-2; D might be TRBD1 (6 bases). CDR3 length equals 14 residues. Germline V gives CDR1 SGHAT, CDR2 FQNNGV. Between the trimmed V and J ends, which lost 5 bases and 6 bases, there was a span of 16 bases. The CDR3 is CASSALTGTHGYTF. In DNA, the CDR3 is TGTGCCAGCAGCGCACTTACAGGGACCCATGGCTACACCTTC.